The rows below give T cell receptor beta chains drawn from one sample of a study of CD8+ T cells in alopecia areata. Some clones are missing from TCRdb's copy, which holds only in-frame ones; the method was immunoSEQ multiplex PCR. Of over 150,000 clones listed, 56% are singletons. The specimen sequenced was CD8+ T cells sorted from blood. These receptors all stem from a human donor in good health. Each CDR3 is given with its conserved first and last residue. A D gene is named only where the DNA matches it firmly. Where a row states a size, it is once, few, many or the class of an expanded clone; other rows omit it.

abundance,d_gene,v_gene,j_gene,CDR3nt,CDR3aa
NA,NA,TRBV5-6,TRBJ2-7,TGTGCCACCTCCCGGAGCTCCTACGAGCAGTACTTC,CATSRSSYEQYF
once,NA,TRBV7-2,TRBJ2-5,TGTGCCAGCAGCTTAGGACAGTCAGAAGAGACCCAGTACTTC,CASSLGQSEETQYF
NA,TRBD1,TRBV27,TRBJ1-4,TGTGCCAGCAGTCTCACAGGGGTTGGTGAAAAACTGTTTTTT,CASSLTGVGEKLFF
NA,NA,TRBV5-1,TRBJ1-1,TGCGCCAGCAGCTTGGTCGACAGTTTGAACACTGAAGCTTTCTTT,CASSLVDSLNTEAFF
NA,NA,TRBV30,TRBJ1-6,TGTGCCTGGGGGTCTGAGTCCCCCTATAATTCACCCCTCCACTTT,CAWGSESPYNSPLHF
NA,NA,TRBV29-1,TRBJ2-6,TGCAGCGTCCAGGGAGGGGCCAACGTCCTGACTTTC,CSVQGGANVLTF
once,NA,TRBV27,TRBJ2-7,TGTGCCAGCAGCCTTCGGGACACCGACTCCTACGAGCAGTACTTC,CASSLRDTDSYEQYF
few,NA,TRBV6-6,TRBJ2-5,TGTGCCAGCAGCCACAGGGCGGAGACCCAGTACTTC,CASSHRAETQYF
few,NA,TRBV6-4,TRBJ2-3,TGTGCCAGCAGTGAACGGGGCACAGATACGCAGTATTTT,CASSERGTDTQYF
NA,NA,TRBV29-1,TRBJ1-1,TGCAGCGCCGGACAAGGGTGGGACACTGAAGCTTTCTTT,CSAGQGWDTEAFF
few,NA,TRBV10-2,TRBJ1-1,TGCGCCAGCGGGCAGGGGTCTGAAGCTTTCTTT,CASGQGSEAFF
few,NA,TRBV7-9,TRBJ1-1,TGTGCCAGCAGCAGTACTCGCACTGAAGCTTTCTTT,CASSSTRTEAFF
few,NA,TRBV5-6,TRBJ2-1,TGTGCCAGCAGCTTGGGTGGGTGGGCTCTCCATGAGCAGTTCTTC,CASSLGGWALHEQFF
NA,TRBD2,TRBV27,TRBJ2-7,TGTGCCAGCAGTCCGGCCGGGACTAACGAGCAGTACTTC,CASSPAGTNEQYF
NA,TRBD2,TRBV4-1,TRBJ2-7,TGCGCCAGCAGCCCTTCTCCCGGACTAGCTTACGAGCAGTACTTC,CASSPSPGLAYEQYF
NA,NA,TRBV29-1,TRBJ1-2,TGCAGCGTTGTGGAGGGACGGTCCTATGGCTACACCTTC,CSVVEGRSYGYTF
once,TRBD2,TRBV4-2,TRBJ2-7,TGTGCCAGCAGCCAAGTTCTGGTAAGAGCGGGGGATCCGTACGAGCAGTACTTC,CASSQVLVRAGDPYEQYF
once,NA,TRBV4-1,TRBJ1-2,TGCGCCAGCAGCCCCCATGACAGAGTTCATAACTATGGCTACACCTTC,CASSPHDRVHNYGYTF
NA,NA,TRBV29-1,TRBJ1-1,TGCAGCGTTGAGAACGGTATCGTCGGGAACACTGAAGCTTTCTTT,CSVENGIVGNTEAFF
NA,TRBD1,TRBV9,TRBJ1-1,TGTGCCAGCAGCGCCAGACAGGGGGCGATTACTGAAGCTTTCTTT,CASSARQGAITEAFF
few,NA,TRBV7-9,TRBJ2-2,TGTGCCAGCAGTTACAGGGATGCGAACACCGGGGAGCTGTTTTTT,CASSYRDANTGELFF
NA,NA,TRBV30,TRBJ1-1,TGTGCCTGGAGATCCCCCAGCCCGGAAGCTTTCTTT,CAWRSPSPEAFF
NA,NA,TRBV29-1,TRBJ2-1,TGCAGCGTTGAGGCAGGAACGTACAATGAGCAGTTCTTC,CSVEAGTYNEQFF
NA,NA,TRBV4-1,TRBJ1-1,TGCGCCAGCAGCCTCGCCCGTTTTCAGGGGAACACTGAAGCTTTCTTT,CASSLARFQGNTEAFF
NA,NA,TRBV27,TRBJ2-1,TGTGCCAGCATCCCCTCCTCCTACAATGAGCAGTTCTTC,CASIPSSYNEQFF
NA,NA,TRBV7-9,TRBJ1-1,TGTGCCAGCAGGCTCCCGGGACGAGGGAACACTGAAGCTTTCTTT,CASRLPGRGNTEAFF